These 8 T cell receptor beta chains share one sample of origin, sequenced in a study of T-cell reconstitution after alpha-beta-depleted transplantation in children (TCRdb year 2016). In the paper's terms, the treatment or condition label means: allogeneic hematopoietic cell transplantation with graft depleted of TCRalphabeta T cells and CD19 B cells. The library was generated by PCR. The data were produced on an Illumina HiSeq 2500. TCR library preparation used molecular barcoding, with unique molecular identifiers applied to normalize quantification of the TCRbeta repertoire. TCRdb ran its own pipeline on the public reads, namely fastp trimming at Q25 and MiXCR clone calling, and kept in-frame beta chains. Each CDR3 protein appears once, grouped with its most common genes and DNA. Recorded for this sample are 150,000 to 200,000 distinct CDR3 sequences; 5.5% to 7% of them occurred a single time. 4.5% to 5.5% of the sample is in the top ten clones.

Sequencing was performed on PBMCs, taken before TCRalphabeta/CD19-depleted stem cell transplant. These TCRs come from a girl less than two years old with combined immunodeficiency, due to receive a stem cell transplant.

This clonotype was recorded at least ten times. CDR3 region: CASRRSRAFGGTDTQYF. In nucleotides, the CDR3 is TGTGCCAGCAGGAGGTCCCGGGCCTTCGGAGGCACAGATACGCAGTATTTT. V gene TRBV12-3 or TRBV12-4 combines with J gene TRBJ2-3; D gene uncertain. The V end lost 6 bases, the J end lost 1 base, and 20 bases lay between the germline ends. The CDR3 has 17 residues.

There are many counts of this clonotype. J is TRBJ2-3 and V is TRBV29-1; either TRBD1 or TRBD2 may supply D (5 bases each). Deletions cut 4 bases from V and 2 bases from J, with 10 bases between. CDR3 length equals 13 residues. Germline values: CDR1 SQVTM, CDR2 ANQGSEA. The CDR3 is CSVAKGTTDTQYF. In DNA form, the CDR3 reads TGCAGCGTTGCGAAGGGGACCACAGATACGCAGTATTTT.

In this sample, this clonotype turned up many times. The rearrangement uses TRBV25-1 and TRBJ1-1; D is ambiguous. Trimming took 8 bases from V and 7 from J, leaving 11 bases between them. The germline V gene encodes CDR1 MGHDK and CDR2 SYGVNS. The CDR3 is 11 residues long. The CDR3 loop is CASGSVSEAFF. DNA for the CDR3: TGTGCCAGCGGGTCGGTGAGTGAAGCTTTCTTT.

The table lists this clonotype with many counts. The rearrangement uses TRBV28 and TRBJ2-7; tentatively, D is TRBD1 (6 bases). This CDR3 has 14 amino acids. Germline CDR1 MDHEN, CDR2 SYDVKM. Trimming removed 5 bases at V and 0 bases at J, with 11 bases between. CDR3 residues: CASSRTVFSYEQYF. For the CDR3, the DNA is TGTGCCAGCAGTAGGACAGTTTTCTCCTACGAGCAGTACTTC.

In its sample, this clonotype was seen many times. The chain uses TRBV12-3 or TRBV12-4 and TRBJ2-7; the D gene is possibly TRBD1 (5 bases). The CDR3 runs to 14 residues. Trimming shortened V by 7 bases and J by 0 bases, and 13 bases separated the two germline ends. This chain's CDR3 is CASTSDKSSYEQYF. CDR3 sequence (DNA): TGTGCCAGCACCTCGGACAAGAGCTCCTACGAGCAGTACTTC.

This clonotype was recorded at least ten times. V and J are TRBV16 and TRBJ2-1; possibly TRBD1 for D (6 bases). The CDR3 is 15 amino acids. V was pared by 0 bases and J by 2 bases, with 8 bases between. CDR1 and CDR2 (germline): KGHSY, FQNENV. CDR3 sequence reads: CASSQSRGPYNEQFF. In nucleotides, the CDR3 is TGTGCCAGCAGCCAATCCAGGGGCCCCTACAATGAGCAGTTCTTC.

This sequence joins TRBV19 and TRBJ2-3, with D unresolved. CDR1 LNHDA and CDR2 SQIVND come from the germline V gene (reference sequence). Trimming stripped 7 bases from V and 1 base from J, with 15 bases between. This CDR3 has 15 amino acids. The CDR3 sequence: CASMRGGLRTDTQYF. The DNA of the CDR3 is TGTGCCAGTATGCGAGGCGGCCTACGCACAGATACGCAGTATTTT.

The V gene is TRBV11-2, the J gene TRBJ2-5; 9 positions match TRBD1. J lost 4 bases, V lost 5 bases, and 5 bases had no gene match. Germline V gene lookup returns CDR1 SGHAT and CDR2 FQNNGV. The CDR3 contains 14 residues. CDR3 nucleotide sequence: TGTGCCAGCAGCGTCTACAGGGGGCCAGAGACCCAGTACTTC. This codes for CASSVYRGPETQYF.